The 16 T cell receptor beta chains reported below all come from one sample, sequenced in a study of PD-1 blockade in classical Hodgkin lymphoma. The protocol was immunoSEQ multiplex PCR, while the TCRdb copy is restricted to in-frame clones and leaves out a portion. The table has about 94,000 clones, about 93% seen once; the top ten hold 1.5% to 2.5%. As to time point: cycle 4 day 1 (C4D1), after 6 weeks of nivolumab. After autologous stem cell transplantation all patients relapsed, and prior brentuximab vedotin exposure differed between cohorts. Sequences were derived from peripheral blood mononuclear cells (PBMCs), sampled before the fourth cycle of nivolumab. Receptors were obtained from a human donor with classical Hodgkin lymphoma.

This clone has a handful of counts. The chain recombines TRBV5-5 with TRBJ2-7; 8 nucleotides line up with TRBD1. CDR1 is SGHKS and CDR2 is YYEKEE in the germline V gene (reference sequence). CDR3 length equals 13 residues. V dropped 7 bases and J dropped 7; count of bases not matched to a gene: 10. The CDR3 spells CASGHPRGREQYF. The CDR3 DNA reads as TGTGCCAGCGGCCACCCCAGGGGGCGAGAGCAGTACTTC.

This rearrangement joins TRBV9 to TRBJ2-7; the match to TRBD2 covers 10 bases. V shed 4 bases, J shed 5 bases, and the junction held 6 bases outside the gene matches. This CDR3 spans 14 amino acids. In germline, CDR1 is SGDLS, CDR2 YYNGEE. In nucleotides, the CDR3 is TGTGCCAGCAGCAAAGCGGGAGGGCCTAACGAGCAGTACTTC. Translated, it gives CASSKAGGPNEQYF.

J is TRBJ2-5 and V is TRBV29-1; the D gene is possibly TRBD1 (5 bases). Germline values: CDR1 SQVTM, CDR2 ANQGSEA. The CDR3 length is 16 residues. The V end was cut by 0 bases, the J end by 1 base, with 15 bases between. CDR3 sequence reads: CSVEDPSGLFQETQYF. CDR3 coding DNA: TGCAGCGTTGAAGATCCGTCAGGGCTATTCCAAGAGACCCAGTACTTC.

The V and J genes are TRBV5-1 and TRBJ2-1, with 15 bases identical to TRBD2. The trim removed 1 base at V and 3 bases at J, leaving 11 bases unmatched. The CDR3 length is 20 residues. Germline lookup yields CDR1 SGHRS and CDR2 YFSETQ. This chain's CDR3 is CASSLTSSGTSGRLYNEQFF. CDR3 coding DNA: TGCGCCAGCAGCTTGACTAGTTCCGGGACTAGCGGGAGGCTCTACAATGAGCAGTTCTTC.

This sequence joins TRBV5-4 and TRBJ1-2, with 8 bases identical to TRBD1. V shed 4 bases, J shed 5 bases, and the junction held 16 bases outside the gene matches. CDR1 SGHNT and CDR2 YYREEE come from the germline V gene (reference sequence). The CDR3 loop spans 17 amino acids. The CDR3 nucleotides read TGTGCCAGCAGCCGATATAACACAGGGGGGGGTTTTTATGGCTACACCTTC. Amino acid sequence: CASSRYNTGGGFYGYTF.

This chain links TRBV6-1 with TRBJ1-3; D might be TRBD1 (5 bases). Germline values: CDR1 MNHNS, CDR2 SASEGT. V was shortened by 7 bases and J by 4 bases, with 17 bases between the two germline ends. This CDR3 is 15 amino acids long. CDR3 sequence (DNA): TGTGCCAGCACCAAGGGGAAGGGTACCGGAAACACCATATATTTT. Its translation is CASTKGKGTGNTIYF.

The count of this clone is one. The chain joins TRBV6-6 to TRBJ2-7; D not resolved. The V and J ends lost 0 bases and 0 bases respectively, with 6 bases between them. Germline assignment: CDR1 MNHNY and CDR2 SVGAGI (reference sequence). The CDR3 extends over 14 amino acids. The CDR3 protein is CASSYSDGSYEQYF. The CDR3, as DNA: TGTGCCAGCAGTTACTCGGACGGCTCCTACGAGCAGTACTTC.

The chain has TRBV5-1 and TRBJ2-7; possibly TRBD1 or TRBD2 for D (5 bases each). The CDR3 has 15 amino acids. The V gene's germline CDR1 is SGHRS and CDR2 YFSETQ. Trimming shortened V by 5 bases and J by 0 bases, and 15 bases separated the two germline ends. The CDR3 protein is CASSSWGRSSYEQYF. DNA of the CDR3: TGCGCCAGCAGTTCTTGGGGACGAAGCTCCTACGAGCAGTACTTC.

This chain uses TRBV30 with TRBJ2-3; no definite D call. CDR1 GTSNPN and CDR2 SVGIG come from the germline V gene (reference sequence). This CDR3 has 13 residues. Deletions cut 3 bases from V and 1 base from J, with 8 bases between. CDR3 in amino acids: CAWSPAGTDTQYF. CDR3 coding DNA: TGTGCCTGGAGCCCGGCGGGCACAGATACGCAGTATTTT.

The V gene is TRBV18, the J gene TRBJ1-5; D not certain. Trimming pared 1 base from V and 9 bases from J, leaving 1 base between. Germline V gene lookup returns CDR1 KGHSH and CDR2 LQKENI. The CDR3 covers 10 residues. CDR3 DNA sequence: TGTGCCAGCTCACCACGGCCCCAGCATTTT. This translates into CASSPRPQHF.

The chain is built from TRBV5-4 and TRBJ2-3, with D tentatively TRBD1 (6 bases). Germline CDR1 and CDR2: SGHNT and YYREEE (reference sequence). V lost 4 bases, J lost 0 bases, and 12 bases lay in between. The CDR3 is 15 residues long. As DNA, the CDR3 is TGTGCCAGCAGCCCCTACAGGGCTAGCACAGATACGCAGTATTTT. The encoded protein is CASSPYRASTDTQYF.

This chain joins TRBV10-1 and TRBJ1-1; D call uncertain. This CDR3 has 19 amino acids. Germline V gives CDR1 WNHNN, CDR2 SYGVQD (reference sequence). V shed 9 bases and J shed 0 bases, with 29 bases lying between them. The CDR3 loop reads CARRSPTRGRKGLNTEAFF. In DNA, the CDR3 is TGCGCCAGGAGGTCCCCCACCAGAGGGCGTAAGGGTTTGAACACTGAAGCTTTCTTT.

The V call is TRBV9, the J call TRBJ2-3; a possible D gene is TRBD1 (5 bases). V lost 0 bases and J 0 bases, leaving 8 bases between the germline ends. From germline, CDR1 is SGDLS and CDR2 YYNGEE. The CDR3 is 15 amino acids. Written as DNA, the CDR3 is TGTGCCAGCAGCGTAGCAGGGCGTAGCACAGATACGCAGTATTTT. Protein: CASSVAGRSTDTQYF.

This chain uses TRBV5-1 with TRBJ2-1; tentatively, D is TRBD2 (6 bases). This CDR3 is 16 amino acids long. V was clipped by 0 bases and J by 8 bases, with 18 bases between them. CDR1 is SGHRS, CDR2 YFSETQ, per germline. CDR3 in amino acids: CASSLGGAAPVDEQFF. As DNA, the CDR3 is TGCGCCAGCAGCTTGGGCGGGGCAGCGCCGGTGGATGAGCAGTTCTTC.

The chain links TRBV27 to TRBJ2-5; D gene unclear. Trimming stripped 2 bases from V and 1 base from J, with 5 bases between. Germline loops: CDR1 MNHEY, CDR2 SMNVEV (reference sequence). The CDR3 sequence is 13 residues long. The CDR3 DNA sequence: TGTGCCAGCAGTTTACAGATCCAAGAGACCCAGTACTTC. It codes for CASSLQIQETQYF.

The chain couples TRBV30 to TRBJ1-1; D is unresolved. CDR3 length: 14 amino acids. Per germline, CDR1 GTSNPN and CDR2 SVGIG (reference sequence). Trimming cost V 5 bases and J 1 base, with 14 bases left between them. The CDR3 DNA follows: TGTGCCTGGCCGTTGGGAGACCGGAACACTGAAGCTTTCTTT. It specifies CAWPLGDRNTEAFF.